This entry describes one T cell receptor (beta chain). Its antigen is still unknown. No much larger clone is present one base from it, and per-base qualities are unavailable. The record originates from a study of beta chain features in type 1 diabetes (dated by TCRdb to the late 2010s). Study-wide context: Mean age, gender distribution, total cell number and subset yield were not different between patients and healthy donors. A total of approximately 99,000,000 sorted cells were examined across all samples, and RNA yield correlated strongly with the number of cells per subset. The study compared the TCRB repertoires of sorted circulating CD4+ T cell subsets in recently diagnosed type 1 diabetes patients with those in matched healthy donors. Naive and central memory subsets were obtained from all 30 or so donors, but regulatory and stem cell-like memory subsets were isolated from only 8 patients and roughly 8 healthy donors.

A single peripheral blood draw of around 120 mL on average was collected from each donor into heparinised tubes. Naive, central memory, regulatory and stem cell-like memory CD4+ T cells were sorted on a BD FACSAria II using a panel including CD45RO, CCR7, CD25, CD127, CD95 and CD27. Every sorted population had a purity above 95%. PBMCs were separated immediately by Lymphoprep density gradient centrifugation and were stained directly, without being cultured. So that batch effects would be minimized, each experiment stained and sorted samples in pairs, pairing one healthy donor with one patient. The entire amount of isolated RNA was reverse transcribed using the High Capacity cDNA Reverse Transcription Kit, so the sequenced TCRB transcripts were expressed ones. Deep immunoSEQ sequencing was performed on naive, central memory and regulatory T cell samples, with an average of roughly 3.3 million total reads per sample. After sorted cells were lysed in RLT buffer, RNA was extracted with DNase-treated RNeasy Micro or Mini kits, with the choice depending on cell number. To prevent cross-contamination, every cell subset was processed on its own, while patient and healthy donor samples were processed together. TCRB sequences were amplified from cDNA with the immunoSEQ multiplex PCR, producing 87-bp fragments spanning the CDR3 region. Sequencing of the amplicons was performed on the Illumina HiSeq platform. In the authors' own workflow: PCR bias was computationally corrected using synthetic template baselines, reads within Hamming distance 2 were collapsed, and singletons that could not be merged were discarded. Reads were aligned to IMGT to assign V, D and J genes, CDR3 length, and insertions or deletions at six rearrangement sites. Within each subset, clonotype counts were normalized to the number of sorted cells before true diversity and Gini coefficients were calculated with the tcR R package. The overlap coefficient, calculated on TCRB nucleotide sequences, was used to quantify repertoire sharing. Out-of-frame TCRB sequences from naive cells were analyzed to stand in for the pre-selection repertoire. TCRdb took over this immuneACCESS table, retaining in-frame rearrangements with V and J assigned. Such tables are incomplete; in checked studies, under half of the missing clones stem from an unresolved V gene, and the remainder is unexplained. The DNA gave D and trimming, while V, J and clone size come from that table. Recorded for this sample are roughly 240,000 clones; less than 15% of them occurred a single time. About 0.026% of the sample is in the top ten clones.

Here is what the overall study found, with its caveats: In all four CD4+ subsets, TCRB CDR3 length was moderately but significantly shorter in type 1 diabetes patients. PCR might favor shorter templates, but patient and control samples were amplified and corrected together, so any skew would affect both groups equally. At VDJ recombination sites, type 1 diabetes patients had fewer insertions and more deleted nucleotides, which implies abnormalities in thymic rearrangement. Naive, central memory and regulatory TCRB repertoires appeared to be more similar among patients than among healthy donors. Because cDNA was sequenced instead of genomic DNA, activated cells with high expression could be over-represented, although the groups did not differ in activation or CD3 levels. Because small numbers of individuals were included in the HLA sub-analyses, any influence of HLA type on TCRB rearrangement was left unresolved.

For this chain, trimming is 4 bases at the V end and 4 bases at the J end, and the number of junction bases without a gene match is 8. CDR1 and CDR2 are read off the germline V gene as SGHDN and FVKESK. The CDR3 spans 16 residues, from the cysteine through the phenylalanine. Only the CDR3 portion is preserved as DNA: 48 bases, with reading frame beginning at the first base. This TCR was recovered from a woman aged 40 to 50 in good health. The specimen sequenced was naive CD4+ T cells from blood. Explained via the paper, the cell subset or site label denotes: true naive CD4+ T cells. The chain links TRBV14 with TRBJ2-2, with TRBD2 matching 8 junction bases. The sequenced DNA is TGTGCCAGCAGCCGGTCCGGGACTAGAGGCACCGGGGAGCTGTTTTTT. This gives the protein CASSRSGTRGTGELFF. The full variable domain, completed from the reference TRBV14 and TRBJ2-2 proteins outside the CDR3, reads EAGVTQFPSHSVIEKGQTVTLRCDPISGHDNLYWYRRVMGKEIKFLLHFVKESKQDESGMPNNRFLAERTGGTYSTLKVQPAELEDSGVYFCASSRSGTRGTGELFFGEGSRLTVL.